This T cell receptor (beta chain) was captured in a study of control samples from healthy donors and cancer patients. Trimming took off 5 bases at V and 4 bases at J, with 9 bases between the two ends. The CDR3 sequence is 13 residues long. Using immunoSEQ multiplex PCR, the repertoire was profiled, and TCRdb retains in-frame clones only, with some absent. This table has 160,000 or so clones, 94% appearing once. Sequenced: PBMCs. This rearrangement joins TRBV12-3 or TRBV12-4 to TRBJ1-3; the D gene is possibly TRBD1 (5 bases). The sequence came from a man aged 60 to 75 with colorectal cancer. In DNA, the CDR3 is TGTGCCAGCAGTCCCAGGGCGGGAAACACCATATATTTT. Protein: CASSPRAGNTIYF.